The entry below gives a single T cell receptor (beta chain) sequence along with its context. What it binds is unknown. The CDR3 extends over 13 amino acids. Germline CDR1 and CDR2: SGDLS and YYNGEE. The V end was cut by 2 bases, the J end by 8 bases, with 11 bases between. The data are from a study of T cells in Graves' hyperthyroidism and ophthalmopathy. Study summary: Blood was drawn when the patient was first diagnosed and still untreated. Regarding the study as a whole: Within blood appeared most thyroid clonotypes that had expanded above 0.001.

From RNA transcripts, TCR beta CDR3 regions were amplified. The HTBI primer set drove a first-round RT-PCR of the TCR CDR3. Each CDR3 protein gets one entry after TCRdb re-called the multiplex PCR reads with MiXCR. The sample has around 520,000 distinct CDR3 sequences; roughly 24% are singletons. On the basis of clinical symptoms, serum thyroxine and TRAb, thyroid ultrasound and orbital computed tomography, diagnoses were made. The authors obtained PBMCs from roughly 9.7 ml of fresh peripheral blood. The V gene is TRBV9, the J gene TRBJ1-5, with no clear D. The sequence was collected from a woman aged 25 to 45 with Graves' ophthalmopathy. Sequences were obtained from blood. The CDR3 reads CASSVSGWEPQHF. The CDR3 region has the DNA TGTGCCAGCAGCGTGAGCGGGTGGGAGCCCCAGCATTTT.